What follows are 27 T cell receptor beta chains derived from one specimen sequenced in a study of cytomegalovirus exposure and HLA in healthy donors. Researchers ran the PCR with 60 Vbeta and 13 Jbeta primers. Profiling relied on immunoSEQ multiplex PCR, and the TCRdb table lists in-frame clones only, not all of them. The data show roughly 88,000 clones, roughly 63% seen once. The sequenced sample consisted of PBMCs. Receptor source: a man aged 50 to 59 in good health and CMV-seronegative.

The J gene is TRBJ1-5, the V gene TRBV19; 8 bases are a match to TRBD1. This CDR3 region has 16 residues. Unmatched junction bases numbered 12, after V lost 5 bases and J lost 6 bases. Looked up from germline, CDR1 is LNHDA and CDR2 is SQIVND (reference sequence). CDR3 sequence (DNA): TGTGCCAGTAGTTCTAAGGACAGGGCGCGCGGTCAGCCCCAGCATTTT. This codes for CASSSKDRARGQPQHF.

V and J are TRBV19 and TRBJ1-1; D is uncertain. Trimming pared 8 bases from V and 5 bases from J, leaving 15 bases between. Germline values: CDR1 LNHDA, CDR2 SQIVND (reference sequence). The CDR3 has 13 residues. The DNA for the CDR3 is TGTGCCAGTCTTTCCAGGCTACCAACTGAAGCTTTCTTT. Amino acid sequence: CASLSRLPTEAFF.

The rearrangement joins TRBV28 to TRBJ2-5, with 10 positions matching TRBD1. Germline V gene data show CDR1 as MDHEN and CDR2 as SYDVKM. This CDR3 has 16 amino acids. V shed 7 bases and J 5 bases; nucleotides not matched to a gene: 13. The DNA for the CDR3 is TGTGCCAGCACCAATCGACCGGGACAGGGGAAGGAGACCCAGTACTTC. Protein sequence: CASTNRPGQGKETQYF.

The chain joins TRBV28 to TRBJ2-5; D is perhaps TRBD2 (7 bases). The CDR3 sequence is 15 residues long. V gave up 4 bases and J gave up 4 bases, with 16 bases separating them. The germline gives CDR1 MDHEN, CDR2 SYDVKM. In nucleotides, the CDR3 is TGTGCCAGCAGTTCCCTAAGGGGGGGGGTAGAGACCCAGTACTTC. It codes for CASSSLRGGVETQYF.

The gene calls are TRBV2 and TRBJ1-5; D unresolved. From germline, CDR1 is SNHLY and CDR2 FYNNEI. This CDR3 contains 13 residues. V gave up 7 bases and J gave up 11 bases, with 18 bases separating them. The CDR3 protein is CASIGAGAEAQHF. In DNA form, the CDR3 reads TGTGCCAGCATCGGAGCGGGTGCAGAAGCCCAGCATTTT.

This clone was seen a few times. The gene calls are TRBV9 and TRBJ1-1; no clear D. Trimming left V 7 bases short and J 7 bases short, with 20 bases between. This CDR3 has 14 residues. CDR1 is SGDLS and CDR2 is YYNGEE in the germline V gene. CDR3: CASSIDLEAFEAFF. CDR3 in DNA: TGTGCCAGCTCGATAGATTTAGAGGCCTTTGAAGCTTTCTTT.

The chain carries TRBV5-1 and TRBJ2-3; D possibly corresponds to TRBD2 (6 bases). This CDR3 has 14 amino acids. V was cut by 0 bases and J by 4 bases, with 9 bases left in between. Germline CDR1 SGHRS, CDR2 YFSETQ. CDR3 nucleotide sequence: TGCGCCAGCAGCTTGGAACGGGGGTCAGATACGCAGTATTTT. Protein sequence: CASSLERGSDTQYF. The full variable domain, completed using reference TRBV5-1 and TRBJ2-3, is KAGVTQTPRYLIKTRGQQVTLSCSPISGHRSVSWYQQTPGQGLQFLFEYFSETQRNKGNFPGRFSGRQFSNSRSEMNVSTLELGDSALYLCASSLERGSDTQYFGPGTRLTVL.

The rearrangement uses TRBV7-9 and TRBJ2-7; D may be TRBD2 (6 bases). Looked up from germline, CDR1 is SEHNR and CDR2 is FQNEAQ (reference sequence). The CDR3 extends over 15 amino acids. V lost 5 bases to trimming and J lost 1 base, with 15 bases between them. The CDR3 loop reads CASSLKGLASYEQYF. The CDR3 bases are TGTGCCAGCAGCCTTAAGGGGCTAGCGTCCTACGAGCAGTACTTC. Full variable domain (rest looked up from reference TRBV7-9 and TRBJ2-7): DTGVSQNPRHKITKRGQNVTFRCDPISEHNRLYWYRQTLGQGPEFLTYFQNEAQLEKSRLLSDRFSAERPKGSFSTLEIQRTEQGDSAMYLCASSLKGLASYEQYFGPGTRLTVT.

This rearrangement joins TRBV10-3 to TRBJ1-1; D might be TRBD1 (6 bases). The CDR3 spans 12 residues. Per the germline V gene, CDR1 is ENHRY and CDR2 is SYGVKD. The V end lost 2 bases, the J end lost 10 bases, and 11 bases lay between the germline ends. This CDR3 is CAISEGGLVAFF. In nucleotides, the CDR3 is TGTGCCATCAGTGAGGGGGGCCTCGTAGCTTTCTTT.

Remarks on this clone: The junction differs from germline at one of its ends, possibly a read error. The chain employs TRBV6-1 and TRBJ2-7, with 9 bases that match TRBD1. CDR3 size: 16 residues. Germline values: CDR1 MNHNS, CDR2 SASEGT. The CDR3 here is CASREAWTGVSYEQYF. Here the CDR3 DNA reads TGTGCCAGCAGGGAAGCCTGGACAGGGGTTTCCTACGAGCAGTACTTC.

This rearrangement joins TRBV6-1 to TRBJ1-5, with D perhaps matching TRBD1 (5 bases). The length of the CDR3 is 17 residues. The V end lost 3 bases, the J end lost 7 bases, and 22 bases lay between the germline ends. The germline V gene encodes CDR1 MNHNS and CDR2 SASEGT. The CDR3 DNA follows: TGTGCCAGCAGTGAGCGGCATGGCAGGGCCCGACGGCAGCCCCAGCATTTT. It specifies CASSERHGRARRQPQHF.

The V gene is TRBV5-6, the J gene TRBJ2-2; D possibly corresponds to TRBD1 (5 bases). The V gene lost 0 bases and the J gene lost 5 bases, with 11 bases spanning the gap. This CDR3 comprises 15 residues. Germline CDR1 SGHDT, CDR2 YYEEEE. CDR3 nucleotide sequence: TGTGCCAGCAGCTTGGGACAGCCCCCGACCGGGGAGCTGTTTTTT. Its protein is CASSLGQPPTGELFF.

The chain recombines TRBV7-9 with TRBJ2-5; 12 bases match TRBD2. J lost 1 base, V lost 11 bases, and 11 bases had no gene match. The length of the CDR3 is 16 residues. Germline assignment: CDR1 SEHNR and CDR2 FQNEAQ (reference sequence). Here the CDR3 reads CAGTSGGTSFQETQYF. CDR3 nucleotide sequence: TGTGCCGGAACTAGCGGGGGGACCTCCTTCCAAGAGACCCAGTACTTC.

The CDR3, as DNA: TGTGCCAGCAGTGAACCGGGACTAGCGGGAGATACGCAGTATTTT. Protein: CASSEPGLAGDTQYF. This chain joins TRBV6-1 and TRBJ2-3, with 12 bases fitting TRBD2. This CDR3 region has 15 residues. The J segment lost 5 bases and the V segment lost 2 bases, leaving 2 bases of the junction unmatched. Germline V CDR1 and CDR2: MNHNS, SASEGT.

The gene calls are TRBV4-2 and TRBJ2-1; 9 nucleotides match TRBD2. V lost 0 bases, J lost 7 bases, and 7 bases stayed unmatched. The length of the CDR3 is 16 residues. Germline CDR1 LGHNA, CDR2 YNFKEQ. The CDR3 spells CASSQEKTSGQNEQFF. DNA of the CDR3: TGTGCCAGCAGCCAAGAGAAGACTAGCGGTCAAAATGAGCAGTTCTTC.

This chain links TRBV18 with TRBJ1-5; 9 bases line up with TRBD1. The V segment lost 8 bases and the J segment 2 bases; nucleotides outside the gene matches: 1. The germline gives CDR1 KGHSH, CDR2 LQKENI. This CDR3 has 13 amino acids. The CDR3, as DNA: TGTGCCAGCCGGACAGGGGGCAATCAGCCCCAGCATTTT. This encodes CASRTGGNQPQHF.

The CDR3 DNA follows: TGTGCCAGCAGTTATAGTTGGAGCTCCTACAATGAGCAGTTCTTC. Its protein product is CASSYSWSSYNEQFF. This sequence joins TRBV6-5 and TRBJ2-1; D remains ambiguous. The V gene lost 3 bases and the J gene lost 0 bases, with 9 bases spanning the gap. Germline values: CDR1 MNHEY, CDR2 SVGAGI. The CDR3 spans 15 residues.

The V gene is TRBV7-9, the J gene TRBJ2-1; D unresolved. CDR1 is SEHNR and CDR2 is FQNEAQ in the germline V gene (reference sequence). There are 11 residues in the CDR3. V was clipped by 7 bases and J by 4 bases, with 5 bases between them. The DNA for the CDR3 is TGTGCCAGCACCGGGTACAATGAGCAGTTCTTC. Its translation is CASTGYNEQFF. Full variable domain (rest looked up from reference TRBV7-9 and TRBJ2-1): DTGVSQNPRHKITKRGQNVTFRCDPISEHNRLYWYRQTLGQGPEFLTYFQNEAQLEKSRLLSDRFSAERPKGSFSTLEIQRTEQGDSAMYLCASTGYNEQFFGPGTRLTVL.

This sequence joins TRBV21-1 and TRBJ2-7; the table assigns TRBD2, which was not confirmed against the DNA. TRBV21-1 is a pseudogene segment. CDR3 length: 20 residues. The CDR3 bases are TGTGCCAGCAGCAAAGACGACCTAGCCCAAGACTTCAAACGGGCCTACGAGCAGTACGTC. It specifies CASSKDDLAQDFKRAYEQYV.

This clone was observed a few times. The chain carries TRBV12-5 and TRBJ2-1; 9 nucleotides match TRBD2. J was trimmed by 4 bases and V by 0 bases; bases with no gene match: 10. The germline V gene encodes CDR1 LGHNT and CDR2 FRNRAP. The CDR3 extends over 18 amino acids. CDR3 region: CASGLVISGSLRYNEQFF. The CDR3 nucleotides read TGTGCTAGTGGTTTGGTAATTAGCGGGAGCCTGAGGTACAATGAGCAGTTCTTC.

The table lists this clone with a few counts. The V and J genes are TRBV4-1 and TRBJ1-5; D uncertain. The germline V gene has CDR1 MGHRA and CDR2 YSYEKL. The CDR3 covers 14 residues. The germline V and J ends were trimmed by 0 bases and 8 bases, with 11 bases remaining between them. CDR3 in DNA: TGCGCCAGCAGCCAAGATCGAGTAGTAGAGCCCCAGCATTTT. As protein: CASSQDRVVEPQHF.

The CDR3 DNA follows: TGTGCCAGCAGTCCGACAGGTGAGGTCCAGCCCCAGCATTTT. Its translation: CASSPTGEVQPQHF. V gene TRBV6-6 combines with J gene TRBJ1-5; D is perhaps TRBD1 (6 bases). V was shortened by 5 bases and J by 7 bases, with 15 bases between the two germline ends. The germline gives CDR1 MNHNY, CDR2 SVGAGI (reference sequence). CDR3 size: 14 residues.

The rearrangement uses TRBV10-3 and TRBJ2-2; 7 bases line up with TRBD1. The CDR3 consists of 16 residues. Germline lookup yields CDR1 ENHRY and CDR2 SYGVKD. V was clipped by 0 bases and J by 6 bases; unmatched bases: 7. The CDR3, as DNA: TGTGCCATCAGTGAGTCGCAGGGGGTTTATGCCGGGGAGCTGTTTTTT. Amino acid sequence: CAISESQGVYAGELFF.

A few counts support this clone. V is TRBV4-1 and J is TRBJ2-3; 14 bases are a match to TRBD2. Germline loops: CDR1 MGHRA, CDR2 YSYEKL. The CDR3 extends over 16 amino acids. The ends lost 4 bases at V and 14 bases at J; junction bases unmatched: 14. CDR3 residues: CASSLRPETSGGARYF. In DNA, the CDR3 is TGCGCCAGCAGCCTAAGGCCCGAGACTAGCGGGGGGGCTCGGTATTTT.

J is TRBJ2-2 and V is TRBV7-3; the match to TRBD2 covers 9 bases. Per the germline V gene, CDR1 is SGHTA and CDR2 is FQGTGA. V lost 5 bases to trimming and J lost 1 base; unmatched junction nucleotides: 17. This CDR3 is built from 20 residues. The CDR3 loop reads CASSPAWGREGRKNTGELFF. CDR3 DNA sequence: TGTGCCAGCAGCCCAGCTTGGGGGCGGGAGGGCCGAAAGAACACCGGGGAGCTGTTTTTT.

The chain employs TRBV5-1 and TRBJ1-5; 7 bases are a match to TRBD1. Germline lookup yields CDR1 SGHRS and CDR2 YFSETQ. The J segment lost 4 bases and the V segment lost 5 bases, leaving 3 bases of the junction unmatched. This CDR3 is 13 amino acids long. This CDR3 reads CASSYRGNQPQHF. In DNA, the CDR3 is TGCGCCAGCAGTTACAGGGGAAATCAGCCCCAGCATTTT.

The chain links TRBV9 to TRBJ2-5; D is perhaps TRBD1 (6 bases). The J call may be wrong; the DNA end is better matched by TRBJ2-7. The CDR3 runs to 14 residues. The V gene's germline CDR1 is SGDLS and CDR2 YYNGEE. CDR3 loop: CASSADRGGGEQYF. The CDR3 nucleotides read TGTGCCAGCAGCGCCGACCGAGGGGGTGGCGAGCAGTACTTC.